These T cell receptor beta chains were read from a single sample in a study of T-cell memory formation after mild COVID-19. One entry per CDR3 protein, called by TCRdb with MiXCR from the 5' RACE reads. The data show about 88,000 distinct CDR3 sequences, with approximately 23% seen just once and under 50% held by the top ten. The sample comprised PBMCs or a T cell subset sorted from them (not recorded which). These receptors all stem from a young man who had mild COVID-19 (a few samples of this study predate the infection). Cell type and time point are not known. Both conserved end residues are part of each CDR3. A D gene is named only where the DNA matches it firmly. A row's size may be missing; if present it is once, few, many or a size class.

TRBV27,-,TRBJ2-7,-,CASSPGMGSYEQYF,TGTGCCAGCAGCCCGGGGATGGGATCCTACGAGCAGTACTTC
TRBV5-1,-,TRBJ1-2,few,CASSEGGSDYGYTF,TGCGCCAGCAGCGAAGGAGGGTCGGACTATGGCTACACCTTC
TRBV14,TRBD2,TRBJ2-3,few,CASSRLAGGSDTQYF,TGTGCCAGCAGTCGTCTAGCGGGGGGATCAGATACGCAGTATTTT
TRBV12-3/TRBV12-4,TRBD2,TRBJ2-3,few,CASSAPLAGAPDTQYF,TGTGCCAGCAGTGCTCCCCTAGCGGGGGCCCCCGATACGCAGTATTTT
TRBV7-6,-,TRBJ1-4,few,CASSASGTAGEKLFF,TGTGCCAGCAGCGCCTCCGGGACCGCAGGAGAAAAACTGTTTTTT
TRBV29-1,-,TRBJ2-3,many,CSAAPLGTDTQYF,TGCAGCGCAGCCCCGTTGGGCACAGATACGCAGTATTTT
TRBV6-5,-,TRBJ1-1,few,CASSYSKGRVNTEAFF,TGTGCCAGCAGTTACTCGAAGGGCCGGGTGAACACTGAAGCTTTCTTT
TRBV7-8,-,TRBJ1-1,once,CASSLALITAPGTEAFF,TGTGCCAGCAGCTTAGCGCTGATTACGGCCCCTGGGACTGAAGCTTTCTTT
TRBV21-1,-,TRBJ2-5,-,CASSNRANDSQETQYF,TGTGCCAGCAGCAATCGGGCGAACGACAGTCAAGAGACCCAGTACTTC
TRBV11-2,-,TRBJ2-5,-,CASSLGTGKRETQYF,TGTGCCAGCAGCTTAGGTACAGGGAAAAGGGAGACCCAGTACTTC
TRBV10-3,-,TRBJ2-3,-,CAINVGLLDTDTQYF,TGTGCCATCAACGTGGGACTCTTAGACACAGATACGCAGTATTTT
TRBV29-1,-,TRBJ2-7,few,CSVGGGTSYEQYF,TGCAGCGTTGGTGGCGGGACCAGCTACGAGCAGTACTTC
TRBV7-9,-,TRBJ1-1,many,CASSLNRVEAFF,TGTGCCAGCAGCTTAAACAGGGTAGAAGCTTTCTTT
TRBV6-2/TRBV6-3,TRBD2,TRBJ2-5,-,CASSRGLAGGRETQYF,TGTGCCAGCAGCCGTGGACTAGCGGGGGGGCGAGAGACCCAGTACTTC
TRBV7-6,TRBD2,TRBJ2-7,few,CASSLSSPGGYEQYF,TGTGCCAGCAGCTTATCGAGTCCGGGAGGCTACGAGCAGTACTTC
TRBV6-1,-,TRBJ2-2,-,CATARANTGELFF,TGTGCCACGGCCAGGGCGAACACCGGGGAGCTGTTTTTT
TRBV9,-,TRBJ2-3,-,CASSVYGPPTDTQYF,TGTGCCAGCAGCGTATACGGGCCTCCCACAGATACGCAGTATTTT
TRBV6-2/TRBV6-3,-,TRBJ1-5,few,CASSSLGQPQHF,TGTGCCAGCAGTTCCCTGGGCCAGCCCCAGCATTTT
TRBV11-2,-,TRBJ2-3,-,CASSPPWQASTDTQYF,TGTGCCAGCAGCCCTCCGTGGCAGGCTAGCACAGATACGCAGTATTTT
TRBV5-1,-,TRBJ2-7,-,CASSPGHVSYEQYF,TGCGCCAGCAGCCCCGGACACGTCTCCTACGAGCAGTACTTC
TRBV7-6,-,TRBJ2-5,few,CASSLAWSPQETQYF,TGTGCCAGCAGCTTAGCGTGGAGCCCTCAAGAGACCCAGTACTTC
TRBV6-5,-,TRBJ2-4,-,CASSSGGWAKNIQYF,TGTGCCAGCAGCTCTGGGGGGTGGGCCAAAAACATTCAGTACTTC
TRBV20-1,-,TRBJ2-2,few,CSARVSARASGELFF,TGCAGTGCTAGAGTCTCAGCACGCGCATCCGGGGAGCTGTTTTTT
TRBV9,-,TRBJ1-2,few,CASSVERFGALYGYTF,TGTGCCAGCAGCGTAGAACGGTTCGGGGCGCTCTATGGCTACACCTTC
TRBV6-6,-,TRBJ2-1,-,CASSYLANEQFF,TGTGCCAGCAGTTACCTGGCCAATGAGCAGTTCTTC
TRBV30,-,TRBJ1-5,many,CAWSVAANQPQHF,TGTGCCTGGAGTGTGGCAGCTAATCAGCCCCAGCATTTT
TRBV19,-,TRBJ2-2,-,CASSPGHPRGELFF,TGTGCCAGTAGTCCCGGCCACCCCCGCGGGGAGCTGTTTTTT
TRBV20-1,TRBD1,TRBJ1-5,-,CSARPQGFYQPQHF,TGCAGTGCTAGACCACAGGGGTTCTATCAGCCCCAGCATTTT
TRBV7-6,-,TRBJ2-1,few,CASSLFEGGINEQFF,TGTGCCAGCAGCTTATTTGAGGGGGGGATCAATGAGCAGTTCTTC
TRBV4-3,TRBD1,TRBJ2-1,few,CASSHAPGTGVGEQFF,TGCGCCAGCAGCCATGCTCCCGGGACAGGGGTAGGTGAGCAGTTCTTC
TRBV7-9,TRBD1,TRBJ2-1,-,CASSASRQGMNEQFF,TGTGCCAGCAGCGCAAGCCGACAGGGGATGAATGAGCAGTTCTTC
TRBV29-1,-,TRBJ2-4,few,CSITLRNIQYF,TGCAGCATTACCCTGAGGAACATTCAGTACTTC
TRBV7-2,-,TRBJ1-1,few,CASSWTRGNTEAFF,TGTGCCAGCAGCTGGACCAGGGGGAACACTGAAGCTTTCTTT
TRBV10-3,-,TRBJ1-3,-,CAIRQPDSGHSGNTIYF,TGTGCCATCAGGCAACCTGACAGCGGCCACTCTGGAAACACCATATATTTT
TRBV29-1,-,TRBJ1-1,-,CSVEGPLNTEAFF,TGCAGCGTTGAAGGACCGCTGAACACTGAAGCTTTCTTT
TRBV28,-,TRBJ2-3,-,CASSFRAYTDTQYF,TGTGCCAGCAGTTTTCGGGCCTACACAGATACGCAGTATTTT
TRBV7-2,TRBD2,TRBJ2-3,-,CASSWVASGTDTQYF,TGTGCCAGCAGCTGGGTGGCTAGCGGTACAGATACGCAGTATTTT
TRBV6-5,-,TRBJ1-2,many,CASSYSLAGFYGYTF,TGTGCCAGCAGTTACTCGTTAGCGGGTTTCTATGGCTACACCTTC
TRBV12-3/TRBV12-4,TRBD1,TRBJ1-1,-,CASSLVGAGGTEAFF,TGTGCCAGCAGTTTGGTAGGGGCAGGGGGCACTGAAGCTTTCTTT
TRBV7-3,-,TRBJ2-3,-,CASSPNAGAGDTQYF,TGTGCCAGCAGCCCTAACGCGGGGGCTGGGGATACGCAGTATTTT
TRBV5-6,TRBD1,TRBJ1-2,few,CASSFDRGPFGYTF,TGTGCCAGCAGCTTCGACAGGGGCCCATTTGGCTACACCTTC
TRBV7-6,TRBD1,TRBJ2-5,-,CASSLGTGGEETQYF,TGTGCCAGCAGCTTAGGGACAGGGGGCGAAGAGACCCAGTACTTC